This T cell receptor beta chain is from a study of blood T cell repertoires in COVID-19. Study as a whole: Acute-phase and convalescent COVID-19 samples originated in the United States, Italy and Spain. PBMCs, B-cell-depleted T cells, or T cells were the source of the cDNA or gDNA that made up the material.

Seattle patient enrollment occurred during active infection, with longitudinal follow-up thereafter. The assay was immunoSEQ multiplex PCR, and TCRdb's table has in-frame clones only and misses some. The data contain 250,000 or so clones, around 88% of them seen just once; the ten biggest clones take up 5% to 6.5%. The V gene's germline CDR1 is MNHEY and CDR2 SMNVEV (reference sequence). Trimming stripped 3 bases from V and 2 bases from J, with 11 bases between. There are 15 residues in the CDR3. This receptor was obtained from a woman in her 30s with COVID-19, enrolled during active disease. This sequence joins TRBV27 and TRBJ1-5; a weak D match, TRBD1 (5 bases). Sequencing used peripheral blood. CDR3: CASSFGGAGNQPQHF. CDR3 nucleotide sequence: TGTGCCAGCAGTTTCGGCGGGGCCGGCAATCAGCCCCAGCATTTT.